The entry below describes one T cell receptor beta chain. The entry originates in a study of blood T cell repertoires in COVID-19. Across the whole study: Spain, Italy and the United States supplied samples that represented acute and convalescent COVID-19.

Libraries were prepared by immunoSEQ multiplex PCR; TCRdb keeps only in-frame clonotypes and omits some of them. The data show about 260,000 clones, with 87% seen just once and about 1.6% held by the top ten. The V gene end was trimmed by 7 bases and the J gene end by 2 bases; junction bases not matched to a gene: 9. The CDR3 contains 17 residues. Germline CDR1 LNHDA, CDR2 SQIVND (reference sequence). Sequencing input: peripheral blood. The chain has TRBV19 and TRBJ2-3; 13 positions agree with TRBD2. The clonotype originates from a woman aged 40 to 50 who had recovered from COVID-19. Here the CDR3 DNA reads TGTGCCAGTATTTCACTAGCGGGGGGGGATTTCACAGATACGCAGTATTTT. This encodes CASISLAGGDFTDTQYF.